The rows below give T cell receptor beta chains drawn from one sample of a study of shared clonotypes between healthy human individuals. Data came from immunoSEQ multiplex PCR; TCRdb stores just in-frame clones and leaves some out. The data hold millions of clones, with approximately 90% observed a single time. The sample taken for sequencing was naive CD4+ T cells sorted from blood. The receptors come from a man aged 18 to 30 in good health. The CDR3 runs from the conserved cysteine through the conserved F or W. A D gene is named only where the DNA matches it firmly. Clone sizes are given selectively: once, few, many, or a class where the clone is expanded.

V: TRBV7-2
D: TRBD2
J: TRBJ2-7
size: -
DNA: TGTGCCAGCAGCCCACCGGGACTAGCGGGACCCTACGAGCAGTACTTC
CDR3: CASSPPGLAGPYEQYF

V: TRBV5-1
D: -
J: TRBJ2-7
size: -
DNA: TGCGCCAGCAGCTTGCACCGATGGGAGGGGGGGACCTACGAGCAGTACTTC
CDR3: CASSLHRWEGGTYEQYF

V: TRBV10-3
D: -
J: TRBJ2-2
size: -
DNA: TGTGCCATCAGTGATTCGACTACGAACACCGGGGAGCTGTTTTTT
CDR3: CAISDSTTNTGELFF

V: TRBV7-2
D: -
J: TRBJ1-1
size: -
DNA: TGTGCCAGCAGCTTAGCGCTCCTGCGGGGGCCGAACACTGAAGCTTTCTTT
CDR3: CASSLALLRGPNTEAFF

V: TRBV10-3
D: -
J: TRBJ2-3
size: -
DNA: TGTGCCATCAGTGTGACAGCAACCACAGATACGCAGTATTTT
CDR3: CAISVTATTDTQYF

V: TRBV5-6
D: TRBD1
J: TRBJ1-1
size: -
DNA: TGTGCCAGCAGCTTCCGGGACAGGAACACTGAAGCTTTCTTT
CDR3: CASSFRDRNTEAFF

V: TRBV9
D: TRBD2
J: TRBJ2-3
size: -
DNA: TGTGCCAGCAGCGTAGGTTATAGCGGGGCAGATACGCAGTATTTT
CDR3: CASSVGYSGADTQYF

V: TRBV6-5
D: TRBD2
J: TRBJ2-1
size: -
DNA: TGTGCCAGCAGTCCACTAGCGGGGAGAACCAGTGAGCAGTTCTTC
CDR3: CASSPLAGRTSEQFF

V: TRBV9
D: TRBD1
J: TRBJ2-5
size: -
DNA: TGTGCCAGCAGCGTAACAGGGGACCAAGTGGAGACCCAGTACTTC
CDR3: CASSVTGDQVETQYF

V: TRBV18
D: TRBD1
J: TRBJ1-2
size: -
DNA: TGTGCCAGCTCACCACCCGACAGGGCAGGGGGCTACACCTTC
CDR3: CASSPPDRAGGYTF

V: TRBV6-5
D: -
J: TRBJ1-1
size: -
DNA: TGTGCCAGCATGAGGGGCGCGAACACTGAAGCTTTCTTT
CDR3: CASMRGANTEAFF

V: TRBV19
D: TRBD1
J: TRBJ1-1
size: -
DNA: TGTGCCAGTACCGCTATTTGGACAGGTAGGAACACTGAAGCTTTCTTT
CDR3: CASTAIWTGRNTEAFF

V: TRBV25-1
D: TRBD2
J: TRBJ2-7
size: -
DNA: TGTGCCAGCAGTGAACCGGGGGGTATCTACGAGCAGTACTTC
CDR3: CASSEPGGIYEQYF

V: TRBV9
D: -
J: TRBJ2-3
size: once
DNA: TGTGCCAGCAGCGCCCGTGAGGGGGACACAGATACGCAGTATTTT
CDR3: CASSAREGDTDTQYF

V: TRBV27
D: -
J: TRBJ2-2
size: -
DNA: TGTGCCAGCAGCCTAGGACGTCTGAACACCGGGGAGCTGTTTTTT
CDR3: CASSLGRLNTGELFF

V: TRBV20-1
D: TRBD2
J: TRBJ2-3
size: -
DNA: TGCAGTTCAAGCGGGGCAGATACGCAGTATTTT
CDR3: CSSSGADTQYF

V: TRBV15
D: TRBD1
J: TRBJ1-4
size: -
DNA: TGTGCCACCAGCAGCCCAGGACAGGGTCTTAATGAAAAACTGTTTTTT
CDR3: CATSSPGQGLNEKLFF

V: TRBV7-2
D: -
J: TRBJ2-7
size: -
DNA: TGTGCCAGCAGTCCGAGACCACCCCCGAGCTCCTACGAGCAGTACTTC
CDR3: CASSPRPPPSSYEQYF

V: TRBV6-1
D: -
J: TRBJ2-5
size: -
DNA: TGTGCCAGCAGTGCAGCACAAGAGACCCAGTACTTC
CDR3: CASSAAQETQYF

V: TRBV6-6
D: TRBD1
J: TRBJ2-1
size: once
DNA: TGTGCCAGCAGTTCCACAGGGGGTGAGCAGTTCTTC
CDR3: CASSSTGGEQFF

V: TRBV9
D: -
J: TRBJ1-1
size: -
DNA: TGTGCCAGCAGCGTAGACCCCGGGGTACTGAACACTGAAGCTTTCTTT
CDR3: CASSVDPGVLNTEAFF

V: TRBV7-9
D: TRBD1
J: TRBJ1-2
size: -
DNA: TGTGCCAGCAGCCCCAGGGGGCTACCCACGGGCTACACCTTC
CDR3: CASSPRGLPTGYTF

V: TRBV9
D: TRBD2
J: TRBJ2-5
size: -
DNA: TGTGCCAGCAGCCCTAGCCCTACTAGCGGAGAGACCCAGTACTTC
CDR3: CASSPSPTSGETQYF

V: TRBV19
D: -
J: TRBJ1-1
size: -
DNA: TGTGCCAGTAGGAGAGGGGGGTCTGGTGAGATAGCTTTCTTT
CDR3: CASRRGGSGEIAFF

V: TRBV7-3
D: TRBD1
J: TRBJ1-1
size: -
DNA: TGTGCCAGCAGCTTCAGGGGGAAGAACACTGAAGCTTTCTTT
CDR3: CASSFRGKNTEAFF

V: TRBV6-1
D: TRBD1
J: TRBJ1-2
size: -
DNA: TGTGCCAGCAGGACGACAGGGGGTGGGGGCATTGGCTACACCTTC
CDR3: CASRTTGGGGIGYTF

V: TRBV10-2
D: -
J: TRBJ1-3
size: -
DNA: TGCGCCAGCAGTTCCCAGGGCTCTGGAAACACCATATATTTT
CDR3: CASSSQGSGNTIYF

V: TRBV2
D: TRBD2
J: TRBJ2-2
size: -
DNA: TGTGCCAGCACCGCGGGAGCAGGTGACACCGGGGAGCTGTTTTTT
CDR3: CASTAGAGDTGELFF

V: TRBV10-2
D: TRBD2
J: TRBJ2-3
size: -
DNA: TGCGCCAGCGGGGGACTAGCGGGAGGCACAGATACGCAGTATTTT
CDR3: CASGGLAGGTDTQYF

V: TRBV9
D: -
J: TRBJ1-6
size: -
DNA: TGTGCCAGCAGCGGACAGGTTTTTGATTCACCCCTCCACTTT
CDR3: CASSGQVFDSPLHF

V: TRBV5-4
D: -
J: TRBJ1-2
size: -
DNA: TGTGCCAGCAGCTTGGAAGGGTTTTATCGAGTATCGGATGGCTACACCTTC
CDR3: CASSLEGFYRVSDGYTF

V: TRBV2
D: -
J: TRBJ1-2
size: -
DNA: TGTGCCAGCATTCCAGAGACAGTTGCCTATGGCTACACCTTC
CDR3: CASIPETVAYGYTF

V: TRBV30
D: -
J: TRBJ1-1
size: few
DNA: TGTGCCTGGAGTGCCGCAGGTTTGATCACTGAAGCTTTCTTT
CDR3: CAWSAAGLITEAFF

V: TRBV9
D: TRBD2
J: TRBJ2-5
size: -
DNA: TGTGCCAGCAGCGTCCGGACTAGCGGGGGGTCCCAAGAGACCCAGTACTTC
CDR3: CASSVRTSGGSQETQYF

V: TRBV11-2
D: -
J: TRBJ2-3
size: -
DNA: TGTGCCAGCAGCCACCCGCCGGGCACAGATACGCAGTATTTT
CDR3: CASSHPPGTDTQYF

V: TRBV7-8
D: -
J: TRBJ1-5
size: -
DNA: TGTGCCAGCAGGGACCGGGGGAGCAATCAGCCCCAGCATTTT
CDR3: CASRDRGSNQPQHF

V: TRBV9
D: -
J: TRBJ2-2
size: -
DNA: TGTGCCAGCAGCGTAGTTCCAGACCCAACGAACACCGGGGAGCTGTTTTTT
CDR3: CASSVVPDPTNTGELFF

V: TRBV7-8
D: TRBD2
J: TRBJ2-3
size: -
DNA: TGTGCCAGCAGCTTAGGCCTAGCGGGGACAGATACGCAGTATTTT
CDR3: CASSLGLAGTDTQYF

V: TRBV10-3
D: -
J: TRBJ2-7
size: -
DNA: TGTGCCATCAGTGAGGGTCCTTACGAGCAGTACTTC
CDR3: CAISEGPYEQYF

V: TRBV13
D: -
J: TRBJ2-5
size: -
DNA: TGTGCCAGCAGCTTTCGCATGTGGGAGACCCAGTACTTC
CDR3: CASSFRMWETQYF

V: TRBV27
D: TRBD2
J: TRBJ2-3
size: -
DNA: TGTGCCAGCAGTAAACTAGCGGGGGTTCGCACAGATACGCAGTATTTT
CDR3: CASSKLAGVRTDTQYF

V: TRBV29-1
D: TRBD2
J: TRBJ2-1
size: -
DNA: TGCAGCGTTGATAAAAGCGGGAGGGCCTCCTACAATGAGCAGTTCTTC
CDR3: CSVDKSGRASYNEQFF

V: TRBV2
D: -
J: TRBJ1-5
size: -
DNA: TGTGCCAGCTCCCAGGGAGTTCAGCCCCAGCATTTT
CDR3: CASSQGVQPQHF

V: TRBV10-3
D: TRBD1
J: TRBJ1-2
size: -
DNA: TGTGCCATCAGTGGGGGACAGGGGGCGGACTATGGCTACACCTTC
CDR3: CAISGGQGADYGYTF